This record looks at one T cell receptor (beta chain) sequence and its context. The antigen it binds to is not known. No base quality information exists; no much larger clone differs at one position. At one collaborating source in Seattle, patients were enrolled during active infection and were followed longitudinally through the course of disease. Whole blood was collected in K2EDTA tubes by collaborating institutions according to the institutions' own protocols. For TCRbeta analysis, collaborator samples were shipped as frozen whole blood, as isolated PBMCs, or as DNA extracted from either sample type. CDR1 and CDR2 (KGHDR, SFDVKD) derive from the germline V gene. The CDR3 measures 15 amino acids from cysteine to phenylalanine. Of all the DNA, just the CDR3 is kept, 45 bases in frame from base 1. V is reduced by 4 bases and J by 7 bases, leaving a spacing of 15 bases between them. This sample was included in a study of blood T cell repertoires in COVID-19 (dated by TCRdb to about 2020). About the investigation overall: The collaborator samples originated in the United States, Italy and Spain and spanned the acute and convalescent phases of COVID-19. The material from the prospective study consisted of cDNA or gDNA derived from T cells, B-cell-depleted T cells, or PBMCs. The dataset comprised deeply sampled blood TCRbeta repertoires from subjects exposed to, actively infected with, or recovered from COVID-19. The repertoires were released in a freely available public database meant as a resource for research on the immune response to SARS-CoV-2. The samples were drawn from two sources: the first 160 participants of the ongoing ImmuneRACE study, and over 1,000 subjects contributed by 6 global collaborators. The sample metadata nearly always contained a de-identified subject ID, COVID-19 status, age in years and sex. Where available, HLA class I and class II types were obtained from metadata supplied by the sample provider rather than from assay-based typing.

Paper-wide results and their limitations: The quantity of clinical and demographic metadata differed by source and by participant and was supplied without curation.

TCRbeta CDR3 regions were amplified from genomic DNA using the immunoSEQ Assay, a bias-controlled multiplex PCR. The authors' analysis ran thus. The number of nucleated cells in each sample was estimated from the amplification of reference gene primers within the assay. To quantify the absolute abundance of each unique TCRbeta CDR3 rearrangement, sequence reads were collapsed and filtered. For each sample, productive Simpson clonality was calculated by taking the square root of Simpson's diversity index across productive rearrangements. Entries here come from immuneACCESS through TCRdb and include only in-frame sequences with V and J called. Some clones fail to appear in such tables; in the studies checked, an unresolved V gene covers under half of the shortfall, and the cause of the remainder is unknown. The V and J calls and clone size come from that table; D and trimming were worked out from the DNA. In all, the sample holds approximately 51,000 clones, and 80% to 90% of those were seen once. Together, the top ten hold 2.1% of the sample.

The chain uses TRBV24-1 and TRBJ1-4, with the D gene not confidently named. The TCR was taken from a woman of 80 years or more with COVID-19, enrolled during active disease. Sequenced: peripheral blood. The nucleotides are TGTGCCACCAGTGACCCTTTTCCTGGCGGTGAAAAACTGTTTTTT. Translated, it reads CATSDPFPGGEKLFF.